A selection of T cell receptor beta chains follows, all from one sample in a study of cytomegalovirus exposure and HLA in healthy donors. This table comes from immunoSEQ multiplex PCR, and its TCRdb copy is limited to in-frame clones, with some not included. The sample lists 250,000 to 350,000 clones, 72% occurring once. The sequenced sample was PBMCs. The receptors stem from a female donor in good health and CMV-seronegative. CDR3s include the opening cysteine and the closing phenylalanine or tryptophan. The order of the fields is D gene, J gene, clone size, V gene, CDR3 protein, CDR3 DNA. D genes are given only for firm matches. Where a row states a size, it is once, few, many or the class of an expanded clone; other rows omit it.

NA TRBJ1-2 NA TRBV5-5 CASSLEESYGYTF TGTGCCAGCAGCTTGGAGGAGAGCTATGGCTACACCTTC
TRBD1 TRBJ2-2 NA TRBV7-7 CASSPRTGGDGELFF TGTGCCAGCAGCCCCCGGACAGGGGGGGACGGGGAGCTGTTTTTT
TRBD1 TRBJ2-7 NA TRBV6-5 CATSTGGWQYF TGTGCCACCTCGACAGGGGGCTGGCAGTACTTC
TRBD2 TRBJ2-3 NA TRBV7-2 CASRPDPSGPDTQYF TGTGCCAGCAGACCGGACCCTAGCGGCCCAGATACGCAGTATTTT
TRBD2 TRBJ2-1 few TRBV25-1 CASSLAGASYNEQFF TGTGCCAGCAGTCTAGCGGGAGCATCCTACAATGAGCAGTTCTTC
NA TRBJ1-5 NA TRBV6-1 CASSERGNQPQHF TGTGCCAGCAGTGAAAGGGGGAATCAGCCCCAGCATTTT
NA TRBJ1-5 few TRBV5-6 CASSPRGEYNQPQHF TGTGCCAGCAGCCCCCGGGGGGAGTATAATCAGCCCCAGCATTTT
TRBD1 TRBJ1-1 NA TRBV28 CASQGSARNTEAFF TGTGCCTCACAGGGGTCGGCGCGTAACACTGAAGCTTTCTTT
TRBD1 TRBJ1-1 NA TRBV15 CATSRDLGRGRMNTEAFF TGTGCCACCAGCAGAGATCTCGGCAGGGGGCGCATGAACACTGAAGCTTTCTTT
TRBD1 TRBJ1-1 NA TRBV27 CASSPDRGTEAFF TGTGCCAGCAGCCCTGACAGGGGCACTGAAGCTTTCTTT
TRBD2 TRBJ2-1 once TRBV5-1 CASSLGLAEINEQFF TGCGCCAGCAGCTTGGGGCTAGCGGAGATCAATGAGCAGTTCTTC
NA TRBJ2-1 NA TRBV7-2 CASSLVRNEQFF TGTGCCAGCAGCTTAGTGCGGAATGAGCAGTTCTTC
NA TRBJ2-3 few TRBV27 CASSNYDYTDTQYF TGTGCCAGCAGTAACTACGACTACACAGATACGCAGTATTTT
NA TRBJ1-5 NA TRBV6-1 CASSESTELRLDRYNQPQHF TGTGCCAGCAGTGAATCAACCGAGCTACGCCTCGACAGATACAATCAGCCCCAGCATTTT
NA TRBJ1-2 NA TRBV20-1 CSAREWAGYTF TGCAGTGCTAGAGAATGGGCCGGCTACACCTTC
TRBD1 TRBJ2-1 NA TRBV11-2 CASSFGAGGRDEQFF TGTGCCAGCAGCTTCGGGGCAGGGGGTAGAGATGAGCAGTTCTTC
NA TRBJ2-4 NA TRBV5-1 CASSSEGGKNIQYF TGCGCCAGCAGCTCAGAGGGTGGCAAAAACATTCAGTACTTC
NA TRBJ1-1 few TRBV2 CASREGTGNTEAFF TGTGCCAGCAGGGAGGGGACTGGGAACACTGAAGCTTTCTTT
TRBD2 TRBJ2-7 NA TRBV28 CASESGAGGGHEQYF TGTGCCAGCGAGTCGGGGGCGGGAGGGGGTCACGAGCAGTACTTC
NA TRBJ2-5 NA TRBV5-5 CASSLGGSRETQYF TGTGCCAGCAGCTTAGGAGGCTCCCGAGAGACCCAGTACTTC
TRBD1 TRBJ1-2 NA TRBV11-3 CASSPHRGQGDGYTF TGTGCCAGCAGCCCCCACCGCGGACAGGGCGATGGCTACACCTTC
NA TRBJ1-1 NA TRBV11-3 CASSRGLLNTEAFF TGTGCCAGCAGTCGGGGACTGCTGAACACTGAAGCTTTCTTT
TRBD1 TRBJ2-6 NA TRBV2 CASRGDRENSGANVLTF TGTGCCAGCAGGGGGGACAGGGAGAACTCTGGGGCCAACGTCCTGACTTTC
TRBD2 TRBJ2-1 NA TRBV27 CASSQVAGYTYNEQFF TGTGCCAGCAGTCAAGTAGCGGGTTATACCTACAATGAGCAGTTCTTC
NA TRBJ2-7 NA TRBV23-1 CASSHRTPISQASGSYEQYF TGTGCCAGCAGTCACAGGACCCCAATCTCACAGGCGTCTGGGTCCTACGAGCAGTACTTC
TRBD2 TRBJ2-2 NA TRBV10-1 CASSEASGNTGELFF TGCGCCAGCAGTGAAGCTAGCGGGAACACCGGGGAGCTGTTTTTT
NA TRBJ2-1 NA TRBV6-5 CASSWTTNYNEQFF TGTGCCAGCAGTTGGACTACCAACTACAATGAGCAGTTCTTC
NA TRBJ2-2 few TRBV18 CASSATSTGELFF TGTGCCAGCTCGGCAACATCCACCGGGGAGCTGTTTTTT
TRBD2 TRBJ2-1 few TRBV28 CASQPGPPSGSFYNEQFF TGTGCCAGCCAACCGGGGCCACCTAGCGGGAGCTTCTACAATGAGCAGTTCTTC
TRBD1 TRBJ2-3 NA TRBV10-3 CAIAPRQGAGGQGTDTQYF TGTGCCATCGCTCCGAGACAGGGGGCGGGAGGTCAGGGCACAGATACGCAGTATTTT
NA TRBJ2-7 NA TRBV28 CASSWGFGQPTYEQYF TGTGCCAGCAGTTGGGGTTTTGGACAGCCTACCTACGAGCAGTACTTC
NA TRBJ2-6 NA TRBV11-2 CASSPAPGANVLTF TGTGCCAGCAGCCCAGCGCCTGGGGCCAACGTCCTGACTTTC
TRBD2 TRBJ2-7 few TRBV11-2 CASSLVDVGASGYYEQYF TGTGCCAGCAGCTTGGTGGACGTCGGAGCTAGCGGATACTACGAGCAGTACTTC
NA TRBJ2-7 NA TRBV28 CASSFDPGHSEQYF TGTGCCAGCAGTTTCGACCCAGGACACTCCGAGCAGTACTTC
NA TRBJ1-2 few TRBV19 CASSIRGRNYGYTF TGTGCCAGTAGTATCAGGGGAAGGAACTATGGCTACACCTTC
TRBD1 TRBJ2-2 NA TRBV10-1 CASKKGQGIGELFF TGCGCCAGCAAAAAAGGACAGGGCATCGGGGAGCTGTTTTTT
NA TRBJ1-4 NA TRBV9 CASRGGGREGEKLFF TGTGCCAGCAGAGGGGGGGGCAGGGAAGGGGAAAAACTGTTTTTT
TRBD2 TRBJ2-5 NA TRBV6-4 CAMSSYSGRADQETQYF TGTGCCATGTCTTCGTATAGCGGGAGGGCAGACCAAGAGACCCAGTACTTC
TRBD2 TRBJ2-5 NA TRBV5-1 CASSLIAGRQETQYF TGCGCCAGCAGCTTGATAGCGGGCAGGCAAGAGACCCAGTACTTC
NA TRBJ2-6 NA TRBV7-9 CASSYRVSGANVLTF TGTGCCAGCAGCTACAGGGTCAGCGGGGCCAACGTCCTGACTTTC
NA TRBJ1-6 NA TRBV4-2 CASSQAGLASPLHF TGTGCCAGCAGCCAAGCAGGGCTTGCTTCACCCCTCCACTTT
TRBD1 TRBJ2-7 NA TRBV30 CAWREDRAYEQYF TGTGCCTGGAGGGAAGACAGGGCCTACGAGCAGTACTTC
TRBD2 TRBJ2-7 NA TRBV7-2 CASSFNAGGAYEQYF TGTGCCAGCAGCTTCAATGCGGGAGGAGCCTACGAGCAGTACTTC
NA TRBJ2-3 NA TRBV30 CAWSVGAGTDTQYF TGTGCCTGGAGTGTAGGAGCGGGCACAGATACGCAGTATTTT
NA TRBJ2-5 NA TRBV6-1 CASSGTSLPQETQYF TGTGCCAGCAGTGGAACTAGTTTGCCGCAAGAGACCCAGTACTTC
NA TRBJ2-7 once TRBV7-3 CASSRDGIGEQYF TGTGCCAGCAGCCGGGATGGAATCGGCGAGCAGTACTTC
NA TRBJ1-1 few TRBV6-5 CASSAGVVTEAFF TGTGCCAGCAGCGCAGGGGTGGTAACTGAAGCTTTCTTT
NA TRBJ1-1 NA TRBV6-5 CASRSFGDTEAFF TGTGCCAGCAGGTCGTTCGGAGATACTGAAGCTTTCTTT
TRBD1 TRBJ1-2 NA TRBV2 CASRLTWRDRGNYGYTF TGTGCCAGCAGACTCACTTGGAGGGACAGGGGTAACTATGGCTACACCTTC
TRBD2 TRBJ2-2 NA TRBV29-1 CSGGGAGTGELFF TGCAGCGGGGGGGGAGCGGGCACCGGGGAGCTGTTTTTT
NA TRBJ2-1 few TRBV5-1 CASSLEIGLPPYNEQFF TGCGCCAGCAGCTTGGAAATAGGACTACCACCCTACAATGAGCAGTTCTTC
NA TRBJ2-3 few TRBV11-2 CASSPTYATDTQYF TGTGCCAGCAGCCCTACCTACGCCACAGATACGCAGTATTTT
NA TRBJ2-1 once TRBV7-8 CASSLASIATHEQFF TGTGCCAGCAGCTTAGCGTCGATAGCGACTCATGAGCAGTTCTTC
NA TRBJ2-7 NA TRBV5-1 CASSLVAGQSYEQYF TGCGCCAGCAGCTTGGTGGCGGGACAGTCCTACGAGCAGTACTTC
TRBD2 TRBJ2-1 NA TRBV7-9 CASSLSGAKINEQFF TGTGCCAGCAGCTTAAGCGGGGCGAAGATCAATGAGCAGTTCTTC
NA TRBJ2-7 few TRBV7-2 CASSQGGAVNYEQYF TGTGCCAGCAGCCAAGGGGGGGCGGTCAACTACGAGCAGTACTTC
TRBD2 TRBJ2-7 few TRBV2 CASSAYETSVYEQYF TGTGCCAGCAGCGCCTATGAGACTAGCGTCTACGAGCAGTACTTC
NA TRBJ2-6 NA TRBV10-2 CASSEGRMVGGANVLTF TGCGCCAGCAGTGAGGGGAGGATGGTCGGTGGGGCCAACGTCCTGACTTTC
TRBD2 TRBJ2-1 NA TRBV10-3 CAISDQLAGGNEQFF TGTGCCATCAGTGACCAACTAGCGGGGGGCAATGAGCAGTTCTTC
NA TRBJ1-1 NA TRBV28 CASSPRQWSNTEAFF TGTGCCAGCAGCCCCCGTCAGTGGTCGAACACTGAAGCTTTCTTT